These T cell receptor beta chains were read from a single sample in a study of naive and memory T cell subsets. TCRdb reprocessed the UMI-ligation and nested PCR reads with MiXCR, giving one entry per CDR3 protein. The data show roughly 91,000 distinct CDR3 sequences, with over 10% seen just once and approximately 0.93% held by the top ten. The sample taken for sequencing was central memory CD4+ T cells from blood. These receptors were taken from a human donor in good health. Each CDR3 is given with its conserved first and last residue. A D gene is named only where the DNA matches it firmly. Rows may omit the clone size; those that give it use once, few, many or a size class.

-,many,TRBV30,12,TRBJ1-1,CAWSVSTRTAFF,TGTGCCTGGAGTGTAAGTACTCGTACGGCTTTCTTT
TRBD2,many,TRBV20-1,14,TRBJ2-3,CSPTPSGRAGAQYF,TGCAGCCCTACCCCTAGCGGGAGGGCGGGAGCGCAGTATTTT
-,few,TRBV11-2,16,TRBJ2-3,CASSLGAGASTDTQYF,TGTGCCAGCAGCCTGGGGGCGGGGGCTAGCACAGATACGCAGTATTTT
TRBD2,-,TRBV5-6,15,TRBJ2-3,CASSLGLADGYTQYF,TGTGCCAGCAGCTTGGGACTAGCGGATGGATATACGCAGTATTTT
TRBD2,many,TRBV27,17,TRBJ2-5,CASSLTASGKMGETQYF,TGTGCCAGCAGTTTAACGGCTAGCGGGAAGATGGGCGAGACCCAGTACTTC
-,-,TRBV11-3,14,TRBJ2-1,CASSLQGIRNEQFF,TGTGCCAGCAGCTTACAGGGAATCCGCAATGAGCAGTTCTTC
-,many,TRBV7-3,12,TRBJ1-1,CASSGGGTEAFF,TGTGCCAGCAGCGGCGGAGGTACTGAAGCTTTCTTT
-,-,TRBV29-1,13,TRBJ1-5,CSVVGHSGQPQHF,TGCAGCGTTGTAGGCCATAGCGGACAGCCCCAGCATTTT
-,few,TRBV29-1,14,TRBJ1-1,CSVERRLSGTEAFF,TGCAGCGTTGAAAGACGACTTTCGGGGACTGAAGCTTTCTTT
-,few,TRBV7-2,16,TRBJ1-6,CASSLTFSSLNSPLHF,TGTGCCAGCAGCCTGACTTTCTCTTCTCTTAATTCACCCCTCCACTTT
TRBD2,few,TRBV20-1,14,TRBJ2-1,CSARVAGGLNEQFF,TGCAGTGCTAGAGTAGCGGGGGGTCTCAATGAGCAGTTCTTC
-,many,TRBV5-6,14,TRBJ2-3,CASSLPEWGDTQYF,TGTGCCAGCAGCTTGCCGGAGTGGGGAGATACGCAGTATTTT
TRBD2,-,TRBV6-5,15,TRBJ2-3,CASIERGRGIDTQYF,TGTGCCAGCATCGAGCGGGGGCGCGGAATAGATACGCAGTATTTT
-,-,TRBV20-1,12,TRBJ1-1,CSASWASTEAFF,TGCAGTGCTAGTTGGGCTAGCACTGAAGCTTTCTTT
-,-,TRBV12-3/TRBV12-4,14,TRBJ2-5,CASSLGAVQETQYF,TGTGCCAGCAGTTTAGGGGCAGTCCAAGAGACCCAGTACTTC
TRBD2,few,TRBV12-3/TRBV12-4,16,TRBJ2-7,CASSPGLAGVGYEQYF,TGTGCCAGCAGTCCCGGACTAGCGGGAGTGGGCTACGAGCAGTACTTC
-,many,TRBV6-1,10,TRBJ1-1,CASSDVGAFF,TGTGCCAGCAGTGATGTCGGAGCTTTCTTT
TRBD2,many,TRBV28,15,TRBJ2-7,CASSFLGTKPYEQYF,TGTGCCAGCAGTTTCCTGGGGACTAAACCCTACGAGCAGTACTTC
-,-,TRBV29-1,14,TRBJ2-7,CSVEDEQAPYEQYF,TGCAGCGTTGAAGATGAGCAGGCCCCCTACGAGCAGTACTTC
-,many,TRBV2,13,TRBJ2-7,CASSEGVLGEQYF,TGTGCCAGCAGTGAAGGGGTTTTGGGCGAGCAGTACTTC
TRBD1,many,TRBV20-1,13,TRBJ1-4,CSAGDRGREKLFF,TGCAGTGCTGGGGACAGGGGCCGGGAAAAACTGTTTTTT
TRBD2,few,TRBV7-9,15,TRBJ2-5,CASSLVAGGLETQYF,TGTGCCAGCAGCTTGGTAGCGGGAGGTCTGGAGACCCAGTACTTC
-,many,TRBV19,15,TRBJ2-5,CASSIGSGATETQYF,TGTGCCAGTAGTATAGGGTCCGGAGCTACGGAGACCCAGTACTTC
TRBD2,-,TRBV11-2,17,TRBJ2-1,CASSWGTSGGGYNEQFF,TGTGCCAGCAGCTGGGGGACTAGCGGGGGGGGCTACAATGAGCAGTTCTTC
-,medium-sized,TRBV29-1,12,TRBJ1-4,CSVDLFGEKLFF,TGCAGCGTTGATTTGTTTGGTGAAAAACTGTTTTTT
TRBD2,few,TRBV28,18,TRBJ2-1,CASSPHPGLARDYNEQFF,TGTGCCAGCAGTCCCCACCCGGGACTAGCGAGGGACTACAATGAGCAGTTCTTC
-,-,TRBV12-3/TRBV12-4,15,TRBJ2-1,CASSSSRGSYNEQFF,TGTGCCAGCAGTTCCTCCAGGGGCTCCTACAATGAGCAGTTCTTC
TRBD2,few,TRBV7-2,19,TRBJ2-1,CASSLRARGLAGGSNEQFF,TGTGCCAGCAGCTTAAGGGCGCGGGGACTAGCGGGAGGGAGCAATGAGCAGTTCTTC
-,many,TRBV15,14,TRBJ2-7,CATSRESAGYEQYF,TGTGCCACCAGCAGAGAGTCGGCGGGGTACGAGCAGTACTTC
-,many,TRBV18,19,TRBJ1-1,CASSLQAHFSDSQNTEAFF,TGTGCCAGCTCACTACAGGCGCACTTTAGTGACAGCCAGAACACTGAAGCTTTCTTT
-,-,TRBV10-3,15,TRBJ2-7,CAISEVDGGPYEQYF,TGTGCCATCAGTGAAGTGGACGGGGGCCCCTACGAGCAGTACTTC
-,medium-sized,TRBV28,12,TRBJ2-3,CASSQQGYTQYF,TGTGCCAGCAGCCAACAGGGTTATACGCAGTATTTT
TRBD1,-,TRBV25-1,16,TRBJ2-7,CASSSEGTDLSYEQYF,TGTGCCAGCAGTTCAGAGGGGACAGATCTCTCCTACGAGCAGTACTTC
TRBD2,-,TRBV6-2/TRBV6-3,16,TRBJ2-1,CASRTAGTSGSNEQFF,TGTGCCAGCAGGACCGCCGGGACTAGCGGGAGTAATGAGCAGTTCTTC
-,few,TRBV20-1,15,TRBJ2-1,CSAQSDRLGYNEQFF,TGCAGTGCCCAATCTGACAGGTTGGGCTACAATGAGCAGTTCTTC
-,few,TRBV20-1,15,TRBJ2-1,CSARVEHVLGNEQFF,TGCAGTGCTAGAGTAGAACATGTCCTTGGGAATGAGCAGTTCTTC
-,-,TRBV7-3,14,TRBJ1-6,CASSSGPHNSPLHF,TGTGCCAGCAGCTCGGGCCCACATAATTCACCCCTCCACTTT
-,-,TRBV7-2,14,TRBJ2-1,CASSHPQGPLEQFF,TGTGCCAGCAGCCACCCCCAGGGGCCTTTGGAGCAGTTCTTC
-,-,TRBV11-1,14,TRBJ2-7,CASSYRDTIYEQYF,TGTGCCAGCAGCTACCGGGACACTATCTACGAGCAGTACTTC
TRBD1,-,TRBV6-9,18,TRBJ1-1,CASSYCAGLEGGTVEAFF,TGTGCCAGCAGTTATTGTGCGGGTCTCGAAGGGGGCACGGTCGAAGCTTTCTTT
-,-,TRBV7-9,14,TRBJ1-1,CASSLTPLGSEAFF,TGTGCCAGCAGCTTAACCCCCTTGGGCAGCGAAGCTTTCTTT